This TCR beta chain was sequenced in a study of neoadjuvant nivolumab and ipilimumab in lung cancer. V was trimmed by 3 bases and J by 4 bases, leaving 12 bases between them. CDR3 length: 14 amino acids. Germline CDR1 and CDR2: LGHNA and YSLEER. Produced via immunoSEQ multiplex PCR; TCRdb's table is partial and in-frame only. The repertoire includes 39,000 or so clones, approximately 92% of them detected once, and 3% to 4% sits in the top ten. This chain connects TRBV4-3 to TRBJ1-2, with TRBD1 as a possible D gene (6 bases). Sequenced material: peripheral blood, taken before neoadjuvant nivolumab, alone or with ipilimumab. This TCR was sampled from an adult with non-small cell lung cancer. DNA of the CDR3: TGCGCCAGCAGCCATACGGGGGCGGTCTATGGCTACACCTTC. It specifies CASSHTGAVYGYTF.